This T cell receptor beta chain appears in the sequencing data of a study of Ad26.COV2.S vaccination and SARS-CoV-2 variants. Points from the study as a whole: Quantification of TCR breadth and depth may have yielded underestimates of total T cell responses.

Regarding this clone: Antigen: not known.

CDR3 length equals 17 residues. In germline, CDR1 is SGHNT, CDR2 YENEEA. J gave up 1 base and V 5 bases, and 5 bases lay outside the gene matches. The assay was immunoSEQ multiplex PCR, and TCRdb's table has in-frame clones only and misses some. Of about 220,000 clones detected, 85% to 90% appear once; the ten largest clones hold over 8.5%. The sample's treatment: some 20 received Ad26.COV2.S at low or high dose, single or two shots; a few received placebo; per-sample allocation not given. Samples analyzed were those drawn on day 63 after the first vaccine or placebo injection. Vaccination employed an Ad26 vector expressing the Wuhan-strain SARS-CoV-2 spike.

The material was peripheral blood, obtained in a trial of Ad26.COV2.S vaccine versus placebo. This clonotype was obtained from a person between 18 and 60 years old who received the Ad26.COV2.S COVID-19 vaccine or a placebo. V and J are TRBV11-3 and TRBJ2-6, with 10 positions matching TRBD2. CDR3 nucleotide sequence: TGTGCCAGCAGCCAGAGCGGGAGGGGGTCTGGGGCCAACGTCCTGACTTTC. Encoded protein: CASSQSGRGSGANVLTF.